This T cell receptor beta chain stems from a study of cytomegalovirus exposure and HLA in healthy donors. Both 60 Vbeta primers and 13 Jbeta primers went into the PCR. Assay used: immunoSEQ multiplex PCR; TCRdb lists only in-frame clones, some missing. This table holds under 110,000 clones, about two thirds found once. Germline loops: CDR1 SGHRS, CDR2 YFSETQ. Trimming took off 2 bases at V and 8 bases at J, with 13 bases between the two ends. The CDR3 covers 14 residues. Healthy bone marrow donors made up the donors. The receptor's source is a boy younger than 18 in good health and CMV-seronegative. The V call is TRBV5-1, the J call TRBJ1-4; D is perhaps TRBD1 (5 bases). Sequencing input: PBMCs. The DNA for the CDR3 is TGCGCCAGCAGCTTTGGGGGAGGTATGGAAAAACTGTTTTTT. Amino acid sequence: CASSFGGGMEKLFF.